This T cell receptor beta chain was identified in a study of blood T cell repertoires in COVID-19. Across the whole study: The United States, Italy and Spain were the sources of the acute and convalescent COVID-19 samples.

Per the study methods: Estimated nucleated cell counts came from reference gene primer amplification. Generated by immunoSEQ multiplex PCR, the TCRdb table keeps only in-frame clones and is missing some. V, J and clone size are taken as reported in that table, and D and trimming were inferred from the DNA itself. The sample includes some 330,000 clones, about 90% of them seen just once. This CDR3 region has 15 residues. Germline values: CDR1 KGHSH, CDR2 LQKENI. V lost 0 bases, J lost 2 bases, and 10 bases lay in between. Seattle enrolled patients during active infection and tracked them longitudinally.

The clonotype was recovered from a young woman with COVID-19, enrolled during active disease. Source material: peripheral blood. The chain recombines TRBV18 with TRBJ1-1, with D perhaps matching TRBD1 (6 bases). CDR3 DNA: TGTGCCAGCTCACCACCTCAGGGGTCCAACACTGAAGCTTTCTTT. It encodes CASSPPQGSNTEAFF.